This TCR beta chain was recorded in a study of blood T cells in healthy people across ages. Whole-study results and caveats: Fewer expanded clones and more diversity marked long-lived versus aged donors.

To note about this clonotype: The antigen is undetermined.

Using a J-beta primer mix together with a sample-barcoded 5' primer, a second PCR was run for roughly 7 to 12 cycles. TCRdb called the 5' RACE reads again in MiXCR, with one record for every CDR3 protein. The repertoire includes around 990,000 distinct CDR3 sequences, around 25% of them detected once, and 0.75% sits in the top ten. The germline V gene encodes CDR1 LNHNV and CDR2 YYDKDF (reference sequence). The length of the CDR3 is 14 residues. Trimming removed 1 base from V and 0 bases from J, with 6 bases in between. The data also belong to a second study, concerning T cells of mothers and their children. Per that paper: Versus unrelated pairs, overlap was slightly higher in related mother-child pairs, without reaching significance.

The TCR was taken from a girl aged 2-15 years in good health. Sequenced material: blood. V is TRBV15 and J is TRBJ1-2; a weak D match, TRBD1 (5 bases). The CDR3 region has the DNA TGTGCCACCAGCAGAGGGACAACTAACTATGGCTACACCTTC. It specifies CATSRGTTNYGYTF.